Below, 7 T cell receptor beta chains from the same sample are listed, as sequenced in a study of beta chain features in type 1 diabetes. The entirety of the isolated RNA underwent reverse transcription, so expressed TCRB transcripts were sequenced. Sequenced by immunoSEQ multiplex PCR; TCRdb stores in-frame clones only, minus some. The sample shows about 340,000 clones, less than 10% of them seen only once. The specimen was central memory CD4+ T cells from blood. All receptors derive from a woman in her late teens or twenties in good health.

This clone turned up a few times. V usage is TRBV2 and J usage is TRBJ2-2, with a tentative D call TRBD1 (6 bases). The CDR3 totals 13 residues. Trimming took 7 bases from V and 5 from J, leaving 11 bases between them. The germline V gene has CDR1 SNHLY and CDR2 FYNNEI. The chain's CDR3 is CASKGVLTGELFF. CDR3 nucleotide sequence: TGTGCCAGCAAGGGGGTTTTAACCGGGGAGCTGTTTTTT.

This clone was counted a few times. The rearrangement links TRBV11-2 to TRBJ2-1; 10 nucleotides match TRBD2. The CDR3 is made up of 15 amino acids. Germline assignment: CDR1 SGHAT and CDR2 FQNNGV. V dropped 5 bases and J dropped 9; count of bases not matched to a gene: 10. The CDR3 here is CASSEGLAQGGEQFF. The CDR3, as DNA: TGTGCCAGCAGCGAGGGACTAGCGCAGGGGGGTGAGCAGTTCTTC.

The genes are TRBV7-2 and TRBJ1-1; 7 bases align to TRBD1. CDR3 length: 13 amino acids. V trimming: 5 bases; J trimming: 2 bases; junction bases outside the gene matches: 2. Looked up from germline, CDR1 is SGHTA and CDR2 is FQGNSA. CDR3 amino acids: CASSEGANTEAFF. In DNA form, the CDR3 reads TGTGCCAGCAGCGAGGGGGCCAACACTGAAGCTTTCTTT.

The V call is TRBV29-1, the J call TRBJ2-2; 7 bases are a match to TRBD1. The CDR3 runs 14 residues. Germline V CDR1 and CDR2: SQVTM, ANQGSEA. Trimming at V came to 6 bases and at J to 0 bases, leaving 4 bases not matched to a gene. The CDR3 DNA reads as TGCAGCGTAACCGGGACAGCGAACACCGGGGAGCTGTTTTTT. It encodes CSVTGTANTGELFF.

This sequence joins TRBV25-1 and TRBJ2-2, with TRBD2 as a possible D gene (5 bases). The CDR3 loop spans 18 amino acids. Germline CDR1 and CDR2: MGHDK and SYGVNS. V lost 7 bases, J lost 3 bases, and 24 bases lay in between. CDR3 DNA sequence: TGTGCCAGCAATTCCCCGGGCCAAGACTACCTATACACCGGGGAGCTGTTTTTT. Protein: CASNSPGQDYLYTGELFF.

This clone was detected only a few times. The J gene is TRBJ2-3, the V gene TRBV5-4; D is possibly TRBD2 (5 bases). The CDR3 covers 17 residues. Germline V gene data show CDR1 as SGHNT and CDR2 as YYREEE (reference sequence). V was pared by 5 bases and J by 2 bases, with 21 bases between. CDR3 sequence: CASSPRGFQYLTDTQYF. The DNA of the CDR3 is TGTGCCAGCAGTCCTCGGGGTTTCCAGTATCTCACAGATACGCAGTATTTT.

This clone was detected a few times. This sequence joins TRBV7-3 and TRBJ2-5, with TRBD2 identical over 11 bases. Unmatched junction bases numbered 10, after V lost 5 bases and J lost 5 bases. The germline V gene has CDR1 SGHTA and CDR2 FQGTGA. This CDR3 has 16 residues. CDR3 nucleotide sequence: TGTGCCAGCAGCCACATGGTAGCGGGAGGGAGGGAGACCCAGTACTTC. Its translation is CASSHMVAGGRETQYF.